The sequence of this TCR beta chain was determined in a study of shared clonotypes between healthy human individuals (dated by TCRdb to 2018 to 2020). For the study in its entirety: Two women and three men aged 18 to 49 years were included in the cohort. For each donor, CD4 naive and CD4 memory were each run on three plates, CD8 naive on two plates, and CD8 memory on one plate. To estimate repertoire size and how much clonotypes are shared between individuals, the study performed deep sequencing of blood TCR repertoires from roughly five healthy adults. To increase sequencing depth and limit assay-specific biases, TCR repertoire library preparation and sequencing were carried out by different laboratories using diverse techniques. Per donor, leukapheresis produced somewhere between about 0.94 and 8.9 billion PBMCs. The study at large found these results: Across a few donors, approximately 4.6% of naive CD4, around 3.5% of naive CD8, around 2.5% of memory CD4, and approximately 0.4% of memory CD8 clonotypes were shared. The genetic and exposure-history diversity represented was limited by the small number of donors. Rarefaction of sorted-subset datasets indicated incomplete sequencing despite the large sequencing depth. Higher generation probabilities were observed for clonotypes shared by all four sorted-subset donors than for non-shared clonotypes. Pairwise subsampling indicated that sequencing depth was expected to affect the degree of clonotype sharing among donors. Estimated clonotype richness was generally larger for naive than for memory subsets. Sampling was restricted to blood, and TCR repertoires in tissues likely differ from the TCR repertoires found in blood.

This clone was seen once. It lacks a known antigen. Per-base qualities were not stored, and no clone one base away is much larger. The donors were healthy, HIV-negative adults who had no recently reported acute infections or vaccinations. Every donor was a Caucasian adult residing in Nashville, Tennessee, USA. CD4+ T cells were enriched by magnetic negative selection, after which naive cells were positively selected on CD45RA and the negative fraction was taken as the memory subset. Blood was obtained by leukapheresis, after which PBMCs were separated by Ficoll-Histopaque density gradient centrifugation and cryopreserved in liquid nitrogen vapor phase. Analytical flow cytometry was used to check the purity and quantity of every magnetically sorted T cell population. Genomic DNA was isolated from every sorted fraction and measured by UV absorbance on a Nanodrop 2000c. TCR CDR3 regions were amplified from genomic DNA by multiplex PCR using the deep immunoSEQ assay. Genomic DNA extracted from each cell subset was distributed evenly over all wells of several immunoSEQ 96-well plates, and each plate served as one replicate. For sorted subsets, roughly 200 ng of genomic DNA, equivalent to 30,000 or so T cell genomes, went into each replicate PCR. The purified libraries were quantified using a Qubit 3.0 fluorometer, sized with a Bioanalyzer 2100, and then quantified again using the KAPA Library Quantification kit. A separate single-read 150-cycle Illumina NextSeq 550 flow cell was used to sequence each immunoSEQ 96-well plate. The authors processed their data as follows. Because the immunoSEQ output held only junctional sequences and lacked quality scores, the filtering could not match the filtering applied to full-length reads. To assign V/J genes and CDR3, sequences were annotated using PyIR, a Python wrapper for IgBLAST v1.9, with IMGT germline references. Reads were removed for weak V/J assignments (E-value above 1e-6), missing CDR3, stop codons, out-of-frame junctions, or ambiguous translated residues. V3J clonotypes were defined by identical inferred V gene, J gene, and CDR3 amino acid sequence. To compute the percentage overlap between repertoires, the number of shared unique clonotypes was divided by the size of the smaller repertoire. Repertoire richness was assessed with RTK rarefaction, the Chao1 estimator, and Recon v2.1 estimates of unobserved clonotypes. OLGA was used to compute generation probabilities for all TCRbeta clonotypes that the gDNA method yielded from a handful of donors. TCRdb took this table from immuneACCESS and kept in-frame rearrangements with V and J called. Such tables lack part of the clones; where checked against another copy, unresolved V genes explain under half of the gap, and the rest is unexplained. V and J calls and clone size follow that table, whereas D and trimming were derived from the DNA. The sample profile shows millions of clones; approximately 95% of them were found once. Of the sample, about 0.41% falls within the top ten clones.

Per the germline V gene (reference sequence), WNHNN is the CDR1 and SYGVQD is the CDR2. Including cysteine and phenylalanine, the CDR3 has 15 amino acids. Only CDR3 DNA is held: 45 bases, read in frame from base 1. At the junction V is shortened by 3 bases and J by 3 bases, with 12 bases in between. This chain joins TRBV10-1 to TRBJ2-1, and TRBD1 may be the D gene, going by 6 matching bases. The source is a man younger than 30 in good health. Some clones in this sample may be carry-over from other donors' samples. Sequenced sample: naive CD4+ T cells from PBMCs. In the paper's terms, the cell subset or site label means: CD45RA+ positively selected. Here the CDR3 is given as CASSEGQGFYNEQFF. The sequenced DNA is TGCGCCAGCAGTGAAGGGCAGGGGTTCTACAATGAGCAGTTCTTC.